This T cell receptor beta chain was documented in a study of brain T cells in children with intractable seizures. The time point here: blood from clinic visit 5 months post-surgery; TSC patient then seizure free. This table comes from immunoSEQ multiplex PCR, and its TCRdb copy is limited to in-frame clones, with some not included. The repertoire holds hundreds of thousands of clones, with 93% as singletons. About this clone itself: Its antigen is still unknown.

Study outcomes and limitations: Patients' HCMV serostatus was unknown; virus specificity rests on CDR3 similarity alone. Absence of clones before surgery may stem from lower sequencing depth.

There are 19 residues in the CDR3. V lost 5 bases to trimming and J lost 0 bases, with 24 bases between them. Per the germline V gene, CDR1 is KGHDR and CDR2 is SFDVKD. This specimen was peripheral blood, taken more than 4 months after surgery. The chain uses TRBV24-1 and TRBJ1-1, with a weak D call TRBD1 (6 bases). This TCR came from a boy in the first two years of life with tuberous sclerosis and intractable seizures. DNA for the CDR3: TGTGCCACCAGTGCACCAATAGGGACACCCTGGGGTATGAACACTGAAGCTTTCTTT. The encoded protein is CATSAPIGTPWGMNTEAFF.